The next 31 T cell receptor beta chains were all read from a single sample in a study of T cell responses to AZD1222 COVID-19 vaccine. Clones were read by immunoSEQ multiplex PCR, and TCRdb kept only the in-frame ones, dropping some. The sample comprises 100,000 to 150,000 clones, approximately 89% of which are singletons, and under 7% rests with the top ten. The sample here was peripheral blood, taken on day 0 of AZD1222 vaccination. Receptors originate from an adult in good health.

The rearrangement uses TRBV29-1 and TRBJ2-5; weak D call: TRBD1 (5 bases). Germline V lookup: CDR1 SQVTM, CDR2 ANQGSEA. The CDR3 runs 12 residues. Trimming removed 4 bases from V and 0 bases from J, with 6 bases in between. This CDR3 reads CSVVGDQETQYF. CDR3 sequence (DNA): TGCAGCGTTGTAGGGGACCAAGAGACCCAGTACTTC. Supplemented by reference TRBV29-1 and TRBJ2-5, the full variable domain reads SAVISQKPSRDICQRGTSLTIQCQVDSQVTMMFWYRQQPGQSLTLIATANQGSEATYESGFVIDKFPISRPNLTFSTLTVSNMSPEDSSIYLCSVVGDQETQYFGPGTRLLVL.

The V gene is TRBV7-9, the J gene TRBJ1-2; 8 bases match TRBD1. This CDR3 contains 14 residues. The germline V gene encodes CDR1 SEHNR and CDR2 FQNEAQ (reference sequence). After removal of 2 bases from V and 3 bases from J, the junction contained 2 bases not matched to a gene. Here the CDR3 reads CASSLLDRDYGYTF. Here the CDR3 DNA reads TGTGCCAGCAGCTTATTGGACAGGGACTATGGCTACACCTTC.

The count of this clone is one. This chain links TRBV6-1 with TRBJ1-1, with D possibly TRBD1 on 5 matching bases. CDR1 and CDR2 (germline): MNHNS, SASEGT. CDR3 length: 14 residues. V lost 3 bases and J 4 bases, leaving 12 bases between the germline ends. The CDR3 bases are TGTGCCAGCAGTGATGGGAGACAGATCACTGAAGCTTTCTTT. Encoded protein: CASSDGRQITEAFF.

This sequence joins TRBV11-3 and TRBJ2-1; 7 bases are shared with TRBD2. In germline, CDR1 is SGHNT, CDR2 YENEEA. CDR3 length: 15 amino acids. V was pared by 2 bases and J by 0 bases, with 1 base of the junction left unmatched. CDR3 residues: CASSLSGDSYNEQFF. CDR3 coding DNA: TGTGCCAGCAGCTTAAGCGGGGACTCCTACAATGAGCAGTTCTTC.

The DNA of the CDR3 is TGTGCCAGCAGTGAACTGGGGCCCGGCACAGGGCACCAAGAGACCCAGTACTTC. Amino acids: CASSELGPGTGHQETQYF. J is TRBJ2-5 and V is TRBV6-1; the D gene is possibly TRBD1 (6 bases). Germline V gene sequence: CDR1 MNHNS, CDR2 SASEGT. V was shortened by 2 bases and J by 0 bases, with 19 bases between the two germline ends. The CDR3 sequence is 18 residues long.

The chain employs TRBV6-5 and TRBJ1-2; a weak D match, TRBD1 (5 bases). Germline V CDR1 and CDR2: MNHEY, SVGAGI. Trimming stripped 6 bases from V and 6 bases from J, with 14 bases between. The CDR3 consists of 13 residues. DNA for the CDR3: TGTGCCAGCAGGGCGGGGGGGGTGAATGGCTACACCTTC. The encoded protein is CASRAGGVNGYTF.

The CDR3 region is CASSEKETQYF. In DNA, the CDR3 is TGTGCCAGCAGCGAGAAAGAGACCCAGTACTTC. The chain recombines TRBV9 with TRBJ2-5; no definite D call. This CDR3 region has 11 residues. The V end was cut by 3 bases, the J end by 3 bases, with 3 bases between. Germline V lookup: CDR1 SGDLS, CDR2 YYNGEE.

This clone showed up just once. The CDR3 is CASSGGQRNTEAFF. DNA of the CDR3: TGTGCCAGCAGTGGGGGACAGAGGAACACTGAAGCTTTCTTT. The chain links TRBV2 to TRBJ1-1; 7 nucleotides align to TRBD1. This CDR3 contains 14 residues. The junction had 3 bases not matched to a gene; V was cut back by 4 bases and J by 1 base. Germline V CDR1 and CDR2: SNHLY, FYNNEI.

The CDR3 here is CASSSRGTLYGYTF. The CDR3 nucleotides read TGTGCCAGTAGCTCCCGGGGCACCCTCTATGGCTACACCTTC. V and J are TRBV19 and TRBJ1-2, with D maybe TRBD1 (5 bases). V dropped 6 bases and J dropped 4 bases, with 15 bases sitting between them. The CDR3 has 14 amino acids. Germline CDR1 and CDR2: LNHDA and SQIVND (reference sequence).

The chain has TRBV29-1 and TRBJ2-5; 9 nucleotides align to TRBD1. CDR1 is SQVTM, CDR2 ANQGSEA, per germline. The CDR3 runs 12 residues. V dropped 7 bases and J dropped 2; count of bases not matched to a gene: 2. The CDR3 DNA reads TGCAGCGCTGACAGGGGGCAAGAGACCCAGTACTTC. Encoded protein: CSADRGQETQYF.

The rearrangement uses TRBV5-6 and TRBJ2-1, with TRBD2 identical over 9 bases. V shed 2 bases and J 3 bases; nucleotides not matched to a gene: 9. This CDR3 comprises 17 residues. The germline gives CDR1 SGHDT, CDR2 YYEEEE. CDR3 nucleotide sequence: TGTGCCAGCAGCTTCGCTAGCGGGACACCAATCTACAATGAGCAGTTCTTC. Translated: CASSFASGTPIYNEQFF.

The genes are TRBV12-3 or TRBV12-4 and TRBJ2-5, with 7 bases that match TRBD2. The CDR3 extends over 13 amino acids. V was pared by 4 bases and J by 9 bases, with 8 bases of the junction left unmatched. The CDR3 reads CASSSAIGRAQYF. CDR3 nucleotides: TGTGCCAGCAGTTCTGCGATAGGGAGGGCCCAGTACTTC.

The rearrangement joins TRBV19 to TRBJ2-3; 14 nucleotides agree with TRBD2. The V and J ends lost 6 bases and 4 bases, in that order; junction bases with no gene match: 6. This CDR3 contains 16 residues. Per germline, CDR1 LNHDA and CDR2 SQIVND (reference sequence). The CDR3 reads CASRKGLAGASDTQYF. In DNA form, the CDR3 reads TGTGCCAGTAGGAAGGGACTAGCGGGAGCATCAGATACGCAGTATTTT.

CDR3 amino acids: CASSSPRQGQQFF. Written as DNA, the CDR3 is TGTGCCAGCAGCTCCCCCCGACAGGGCCAGCAGTTCTTC. The chain joins TRBV13 to TRBJ2-1; TRBD1 aligns across 7 bases. Per germline, CDR1 PRHDT and CDR2 FYEKMQ (reference sequence). After removal of 4 bases from V and 11 bases from J, the junction contained 8 bases not matched to a gene. CDR3 length: 13 residues. Supplemented by reference TRBV13 and TRBJ2-1, the full variable domain reads AAGVIQSPRHLIKEKRETATLKCYPIPRHDTVYWYQQGPGQDPQFLISFYEKMQSDKGSIPDRFSAQQFSDYHSELNMSSLELGDSALYFCASSSPRQGQQFFGPGTRLTVL.

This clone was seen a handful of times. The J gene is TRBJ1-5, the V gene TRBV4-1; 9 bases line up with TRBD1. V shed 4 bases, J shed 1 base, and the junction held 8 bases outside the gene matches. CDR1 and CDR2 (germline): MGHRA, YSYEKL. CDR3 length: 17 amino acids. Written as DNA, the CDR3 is TGCGCCAGCAGCCCATCCCGGACAGGGGAGAGCAATCAGCCCCAGCATTTT. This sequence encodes CASSPSRTGESNQPQHF.

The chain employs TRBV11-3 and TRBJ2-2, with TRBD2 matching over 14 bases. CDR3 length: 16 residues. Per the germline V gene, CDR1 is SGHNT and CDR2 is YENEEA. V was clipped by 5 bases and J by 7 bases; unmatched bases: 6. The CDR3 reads CASSRGLAGASGELFF. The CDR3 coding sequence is TGTGCCAGCAGCCGGGGACTAGCGGGGGCCAGCGGGGAGCTGTTTTTT.

The CDR3 reads CASSLLGSMNTEAFF. The CDR3, as DNA: TGTGCCAGCAGCTTATTGGGCAGTATGAACACTGAAGCTTTCTTT. V and J are TRBV7-2 and TRBJ1-1; D unresolved. The CDR3 extends over 15 amino acids. Trimming removed 2 bases at V and 0 bases at J, with 10 bases between. Germline CDR1 reads SGHTA; CDR2 reads FQGNSA.

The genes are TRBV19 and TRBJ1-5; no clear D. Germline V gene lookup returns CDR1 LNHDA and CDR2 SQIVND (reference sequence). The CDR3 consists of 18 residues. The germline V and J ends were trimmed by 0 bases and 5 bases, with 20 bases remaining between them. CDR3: CASSIDVSVWGGHQPQHF. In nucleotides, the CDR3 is TGTGCCAGTAGTATAGACGTCTCAGTATGGGGAGGCCATCAGCCCCAGCATTTT. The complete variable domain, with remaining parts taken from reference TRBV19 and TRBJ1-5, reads DGGITQSPKYLFRKEGQNVTLSCEQNLNHDAMYWYRQDPGQGLRLIYYSQIVNDFQKGDIAEGYSVSREKKESFPLTVTSAQKNPTAFYLCASSIDVSVWGGHQPQHFGDGTRLSIL.

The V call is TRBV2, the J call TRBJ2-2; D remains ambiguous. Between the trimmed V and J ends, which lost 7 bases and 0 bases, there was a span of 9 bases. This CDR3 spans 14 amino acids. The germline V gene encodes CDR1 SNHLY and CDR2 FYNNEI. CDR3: CASTADANTGELFF. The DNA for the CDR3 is TGTGCCAGCACGGCCGACGCGAACACCGGGGAGCTGTTTTTT.

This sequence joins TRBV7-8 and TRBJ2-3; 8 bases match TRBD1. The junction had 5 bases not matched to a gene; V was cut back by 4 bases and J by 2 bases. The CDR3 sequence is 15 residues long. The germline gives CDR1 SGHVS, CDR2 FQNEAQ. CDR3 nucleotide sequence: TGTGCCAGCAGCTCCAGCAGGGGGCTCACAGATACGCAGTATTTT. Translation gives CASSSSRGLTDTQYF. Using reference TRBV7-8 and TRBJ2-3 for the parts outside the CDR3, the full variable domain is GAGVSQSPRYKVAKRGQDVALRCDPISGHVSLFWYQQALGQGPEFLTYFQNEAQLDKSGLPSDRFFAERPEGSVSTLKIQRTQQEDSAVYLCASSSSRGLTDTQYFGPGTRLTVL.

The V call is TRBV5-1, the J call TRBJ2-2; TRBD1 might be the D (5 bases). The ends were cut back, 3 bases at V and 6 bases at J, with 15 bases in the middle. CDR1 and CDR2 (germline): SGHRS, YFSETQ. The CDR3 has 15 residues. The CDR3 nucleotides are TGCGCCAGCAGCTCGCAGGCAGGGTTTCCCGGGGAGCTGTTTTTT. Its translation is CASSSQAGFPGELFF. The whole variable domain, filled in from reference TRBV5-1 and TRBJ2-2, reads KAGVTQTPRYLIKTRGQQVTLSCSPISGHRSVSWYQQTPGQGLQFLFEYFSETQRNKGNFPGRFSGRQFSNSRSEMNVSTLELGDSALYLCASSSQAGFPGELFFGEGSRLTVL.

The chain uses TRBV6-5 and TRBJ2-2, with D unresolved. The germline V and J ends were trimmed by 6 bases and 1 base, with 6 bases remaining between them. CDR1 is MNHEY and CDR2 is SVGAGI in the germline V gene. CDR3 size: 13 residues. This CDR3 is CASRSQNTGELFF. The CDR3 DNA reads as TGTGCCAGCAGGTCCCAGAACACCGGGGAGCTGTTTTTT.

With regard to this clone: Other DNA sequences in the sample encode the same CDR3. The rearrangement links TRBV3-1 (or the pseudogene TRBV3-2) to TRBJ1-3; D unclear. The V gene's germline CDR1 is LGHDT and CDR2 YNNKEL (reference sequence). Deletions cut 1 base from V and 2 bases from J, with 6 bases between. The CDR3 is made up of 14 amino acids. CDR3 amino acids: CASSQVVAGNTIYF. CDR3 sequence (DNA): TGTGCCAGCAGCCAAGTGGTAGCTGGAAACACCATATATTTT.

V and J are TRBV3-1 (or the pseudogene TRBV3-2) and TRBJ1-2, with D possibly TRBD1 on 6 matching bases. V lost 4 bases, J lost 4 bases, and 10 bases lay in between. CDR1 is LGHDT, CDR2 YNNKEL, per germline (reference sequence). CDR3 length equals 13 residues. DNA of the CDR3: TGTGCCAGCAGCCCCCGGGACACCTATGGCTACACCTTC. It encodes CASSPRDTYGYTF.

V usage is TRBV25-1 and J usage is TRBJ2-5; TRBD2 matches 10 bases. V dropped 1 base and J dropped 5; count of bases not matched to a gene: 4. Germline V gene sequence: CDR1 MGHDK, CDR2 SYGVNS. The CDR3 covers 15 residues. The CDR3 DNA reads TGTGCCAGCAGTGAATCCCTAGCGGGAGTGGAGACCCAGTACTTC. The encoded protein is CASSESLAGVETQYF.

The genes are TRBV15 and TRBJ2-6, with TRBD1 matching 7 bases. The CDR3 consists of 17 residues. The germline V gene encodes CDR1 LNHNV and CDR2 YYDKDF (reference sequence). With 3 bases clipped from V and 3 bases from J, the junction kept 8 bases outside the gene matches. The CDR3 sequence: CATSSETGAGGANVLTF. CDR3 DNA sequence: TGTGCCACCAGCAGTGAAACAGGGGCTGGTGGGGCCAACGTCCTGACTTTC.

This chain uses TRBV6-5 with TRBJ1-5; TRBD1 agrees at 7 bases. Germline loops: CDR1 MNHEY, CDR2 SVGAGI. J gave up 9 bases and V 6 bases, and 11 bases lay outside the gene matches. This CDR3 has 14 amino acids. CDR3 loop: CASRLKGARGPQHF. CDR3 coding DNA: TGTGCCAGCAGGCTCAAGGGGGCGCGGGGGCCCCAGCATTTT.

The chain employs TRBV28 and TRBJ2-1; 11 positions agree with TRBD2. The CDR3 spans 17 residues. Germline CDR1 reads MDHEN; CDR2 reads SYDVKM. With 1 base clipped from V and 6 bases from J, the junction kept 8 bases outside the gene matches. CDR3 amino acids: CASSLFTSGSSANEQFF. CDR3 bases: TGTGCCAGCAGTTTATTTACTAGCGGGAGTAGCGCCAATGAGCAGTTCTTC.

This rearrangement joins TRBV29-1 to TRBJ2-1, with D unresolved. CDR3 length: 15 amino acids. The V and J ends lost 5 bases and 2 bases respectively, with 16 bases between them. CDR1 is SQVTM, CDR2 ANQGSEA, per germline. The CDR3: CSVRVLKGPYNEQFF. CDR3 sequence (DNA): TGCAGCGTTCGGGTTCTCAAAGGGCCCTACAATGAGCAGTTCTTC.

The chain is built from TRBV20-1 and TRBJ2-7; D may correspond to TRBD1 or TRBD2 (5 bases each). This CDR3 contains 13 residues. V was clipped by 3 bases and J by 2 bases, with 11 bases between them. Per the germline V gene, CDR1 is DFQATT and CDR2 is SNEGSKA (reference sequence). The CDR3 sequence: CSASGQGAYEQYF. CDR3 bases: TGCAGTGCTAGTGGGCAGGGAGCCTACGAGCAGTACTTC.

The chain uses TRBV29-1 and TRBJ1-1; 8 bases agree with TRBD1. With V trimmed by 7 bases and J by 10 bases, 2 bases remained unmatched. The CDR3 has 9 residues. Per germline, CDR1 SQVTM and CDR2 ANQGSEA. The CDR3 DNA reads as TGCAGCGACGACAGGGGAGCTTTCTTT. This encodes CSDDRGAFF.